This TCR beta chain was recovered during a study of blood T cell repertoires in COVID-19. Study context: The analysed material was cDNA or gDNA that came from T cells, B-cell-depleted T cells, or PBMCs.

Methods used by the authors: By means of reference gene primer amplification, nucleated cell counts were estimated. Using immunoSEQ multiplex PCR, the repertoire was profiled, and TCRdb retains in-frame clones only, with some absent. From that table come the V and J calls and clone size; the DNA was used to work out D and trimming. The sample lists 40,000 or so clones; approximately 90% were seen once. Germline CDR1 MNHNS, CDR2 SASEGT. CDR3 length equals 16 residues. After removal of 3 bases from V and 3 bases from J, the junction contained 4 bases not matched to a gene. Specimen: peripheral blood. V is TRBV6-1 and J is TRBJ2-7; 14 bases line up with TRBD2. This sequence was found in a human donor in a cohort sampled during active COVID-19. The CDR3 DNA reads as TGTGCCAGCAGTGATAAGGGACTAGCGGGAGACTACGAGCAGTACTTC. It specifies CASSDKGLAGDYEQYF.